Described below is a single T cell receptor beta chain sequence and its context. Its antigen remains unknown. The sample originates from a study of CD8+CD57+ T cells in acquired aplastic anemia. Study-wide background: Recorded DNA amounts for sorted CD4+ and CD8+ cells had an average of approximately 3 ug.

Points from the study as a whole: Patients and controls were found to share twenty-nine CD8+ CDR3 sequences. Significant differences in CD8+ Simpson's diversity were not observed between patients and controls.

Template material for TCR beta VDJ and CDR3 profiling consisted of genomic DNA. TCRdb used MiXCR to reprocess the reads, holding one entry per CDR3 protein. The sample has approximately 190,000 distinct CDR3 sequences; over 60% are singletons. CDR1 is SGDLS and CDR2 is YYNGEE in the germline V gene. This CDR3 spans 15 amino acids. Trimming removed 3 bases at V and 6 bases at J, with 19 bases between. This chain links TRBV9 with TRBJ2-7; D may match TRBD1 or TRBD2 (5 bases each). The sequenced sample consisted of sorted CD4+, CD8+, or CD8+CD57+ T cells (not recorded which) from PBMCs. This TCR derives from a human donor with severe aplastic anemia or a healthy control (not recorded which). This chain's CDR3 is CASSAGPARVSEQYF. CDR3 DNA sequence: TGTGCCAGCAGCGCGGGGCCGGCAAGGGTGAGCGAGCAGTACTTC. The full variable domain, with the rest looked up from reference TRBV9 and TRBJ2-7, is DSGVTQTPKHLITATGQRVTLRCSPRSGDLSVYWYQQSLDQGLQFLIQYYNGEERAKGNILERFSAQQFPDLHSELNLSSLELGDSALYFCASSAGPARVSEQYFGPGTRLTVT.